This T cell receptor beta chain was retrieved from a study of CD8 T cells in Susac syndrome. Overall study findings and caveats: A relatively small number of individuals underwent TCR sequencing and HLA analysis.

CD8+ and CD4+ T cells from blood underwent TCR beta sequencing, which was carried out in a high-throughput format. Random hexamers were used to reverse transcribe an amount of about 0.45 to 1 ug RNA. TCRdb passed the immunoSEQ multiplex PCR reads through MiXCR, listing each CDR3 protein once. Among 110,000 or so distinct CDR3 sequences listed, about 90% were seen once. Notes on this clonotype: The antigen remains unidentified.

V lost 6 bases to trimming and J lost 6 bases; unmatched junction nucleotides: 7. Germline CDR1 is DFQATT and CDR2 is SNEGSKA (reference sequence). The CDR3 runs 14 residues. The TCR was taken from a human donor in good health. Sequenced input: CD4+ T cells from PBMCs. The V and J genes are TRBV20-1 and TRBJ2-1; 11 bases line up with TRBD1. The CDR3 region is CSAGAGTGGNEQFF. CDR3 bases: TGCAGTGCCGGAGCCGGGACAGGGGGCAATGAGCAGTTCTTC.